Listed below are T cell receptor beta chains from one sample, sequenced in a study of chemoradiotherapy in HPV16-positive cancers. Sequenced by immunoSEQ multiplex PCR; TCRdb stores in-frame clones only, minus some. The data hold approximately 52,000 clones, with roughly 90% observed a single time. Source: blood, taken from a patient who underwent chemoradiotherapy. The receptors originated from a human donor with HPV-associated anogenital cancer. The CDR3 runs from the conserved cysteine through the conserved F or W. The D gene is left open where the match is weak. Some rows have no size entry. The others give once, few or many, or a class for an expanded clone.

clone_size	d_call	j_call	v_call	cdr3_aa	cdr3_nt
NA	NA	TRBJ1-1	TRBV2	CASSEGQSITEAFF	TGTGCCAGCAGTGAAGGGCAGTCGATCACTGAAGCTTTCTTT
NA	NA	TRBJ2-7	TRBV30	CAWSPSGEGAFYEQYF	TGTGCCTGGAGTCCCTCCGGGGAGGGGGCGTTTTACGAGCAGTACTTC
NA	NA	TRBJ1-1	TRBV18	CASSLTIGGRAEAFF	TGTGCCAGCTCACTCACCATCGGGGGGCGAGCTGAAGCTTTCTTT
once	NA	TRBJ1-2	TRBV7-9	CASSLAPGADGYTF	TGTGCCAGCAGCTTAGCTCCAGGGGCCGATGGCTACACCTTC
NA	TRBD2	TRBJ2-5	TRBV6-1	CASTHPGLPQETQYF	TGTGCCAGCACCCACCCGGGACTACCCCAAGAGACCCAGTACTTC
NA	TRBD2	TRBJ2-5	TRBV9	CASSPQGGLDAETQYF	TGTGCCAGCAGCCCTCAGGGAGGGCTAGACGCAGAGACCCAGTACTTC
NA	NA	TRBJ1-2	TRBV11-2	CASSLGVGGMSAYGYTF	TGTGCCAGCAGCTTAGGTGTCGGGGGCATGTCTGCCTATGGCTACACCTTC
NA	NA	TRBJ2-6	TRBV30	CACRTAGANVLTF	TGTGCCTGCCGGACGGCTGGGGCCAACGTCCTGACTTTC
NA	NA	TRBJ2-7	TRBV10-1	CASSSGFRNEQYF	TGCGCCAGCAGTTCCGGGTTTCGGAACGAGCAGTACTTC
NA	NA	TRBJ1-2	TRBV7-2	CASSLGKDYGYTF	TGTGCCAGCAGCTTAGGAAAGGACTATGGCTACACCTTC
NA	NA	TRBJ1-1	TRBV7-9	CASSRGPGSDTEAFF	TGTGCCAGCAGCCGAGGACCGGGATCGGACACTGAAGCTTTCTTT
NA	NA	TRBJ1-2	TRBV5-1	CASSLADTGSYGYTF	TGCGCCAGCAGCTTAGCTGATACAGGTTCCTATGGCTACACCTTC
once	NA	TRBJ2-2	TRBV5-1	CASSLSLNTGELFF	TGCGCCAGCAGCTTGTCCTTGAACACCGGGGAGCTGTTTTTT
NA	NA	TRBJ1-1	TRBV13	CASSSSGRGTEAFF	TGTGCCAGCAGCTCCTCTGGACGGGGGACTGAAGCTTTCTTT
NA	NA	TRBJ1-4	TRBV7-2	CASSLVRRSNEKLFF	TGTGCCAGCAGCTTAGTTCGCAGATCTAATGAAAAACTGTTTTTT
NA	NA	TRBJ1-6	TRBV4-2	CASSSPLHF	TGTGCCAGCAGCTCTCCGCTCCACTTT
NA	NA	TRBJ2-7	TRBV12-1	CASNAGREGSTYEQYF	TGTGCCAGCAACGCAGGGCGGGAGGGCTCAACCTACGAGCAGTACTTC
once	NA	TRBJ1-2	TRBV19	CASSINRDNYGYTF	TGTGCCAGTAGTATAAACAGAGATAACTATGGCTACACCTTC
NA	NA	TRBJ2-2	TRBV28	CASILGSTGELFF	TGTGCCAGCATCCTGGGGAGTACCGGGGAGCTGTTTTTT
NA	TRBD2	TRBJ2-5	TRBV11-3	CASSTSSGSTAQYF	TGTGCCAGCAGCACATCTAGCGGGAGCACCGCCCAGTACTTC
NA	NA	TRBJ1-5	TRBV19	CASTPITGNQPQHF	TGTGCCAGTACTCCTATCACAGGAAATCAGCCCCAGCATTTT
NA	TRBD1	TRBJ1-1	TRBV5-1	CASSRLGGAGNTEAFF	TGCGCCAGCTCCAGGTTAGGGGGCGCGGGGAACACTGAAGCTTTCTTT
NA	NA	TRBJ2-7	TRBV7-2	CASSSPGDHEQYF	TGTGCCAGCAGCTCCCCCGGGGACCACGAGCAGTACTTC
NA	TRBD1	TRBJ2-6	TRBV19	CASSIPGQSGANVLTF	TGTGCCAGTAGTATCCCGGGACAGTCAGGGGCCAACGTCCTGACTTTC
NA	NA	TRBJ2-5	TRBV7-8	CASSLLMGGGETQYF	TGTGCCAGCAGCTTACTCATGGGTGGGGGAGAGACCCAGTACTTC
NA	NA	TRBJ1-2	TRBV6-1	CASSVLDLHGYTF	TGTGCCAGCAGTGTATTAGACCTCCATGGCTACACCTTC
NA	TRBD2	TRBJ2-5	TRBV18	CASSPLSGGAGKTQYF	TGTGCCAGCTCACCTCTCTCGGGGGGGGCAGGAAAGACCCAGTACTTC
NA	NA	TRBJ2-3	TRBV7-2	CASSLGGLSDTQYF	TGTGCCAGCAGCTTAGGCGGCTTATCAGATACGCAGTATTTT
NA	NA	TRBJ2-2	TRBV5-4	CASSLEGLQGGELFF	TGTGCCAGCAGCTTGGAAGGGCTCCAAGGGGGGGAGCTGTTTTTT
NA	TRBD1	TRBJ1-3	TRBV18	CASSREGAHGNTIYF	TGTGCCAGCTCACGGGAGGGGGCTCACGGAAACACCATATATTTT
once	TRBD2	TRBJ2-1	TRBV30	CAWRGLAGEQFF	TGTGCCTGGAGGGGACTAGCGGGGGAGCAGTTCTTC
once	NA	TRBJ2-3	TRBV6-1	CASSVPYTDTQYF	TGTGCCAGCAGTGTTCCCTACACAGATACGCAGTATTTT
NA	TRBD1	TRBJ2-3	TRBV19	CASSVQGASTDTQYF	TGTGCCAGTAGTGTACAGGGGGCGAGCACAGATACGCAGTATTTT
NA	TRBD1	TRBJ1-5	TRBV2	CASSPRGGNQPQHF	TGTGCCAGCAGTCCCAGGGGGGGCAATCAGCCCCAGCATTTT
NA	TRBD2	TRBJ2-1	TRBV5-3	CARSLVGPSGPYNEQFF	TGTGCCAGAAGCTTGGTAGGGCCTAGCGGCCCCTACAATGAGCAGTTCTTC
NA	NA	TRBJ1-3	TRBV30	CAWSDRYSGNTIYF	TGTGCCTGGAGCGATAGGTACTCTGGAAACACCATATATTTT
NA	NA	TRBJ1-2	TRBV7-6	CASSLGGFNYGYTF	TGTGCCAGCAGTTTAGGAGGTTTTAACTATGGCTACACCTTC
NA	TRBD1	TRBJ1-2	TRBV4-2	CASSLSGQGFRYGYTF	TGTGCCAGCAGCCTATCGGGACAGGGCTTTCGCTATGGCTACACCTTC
NA	NA	TRBJ1-4	TRBV4-1	CASSQDSEGTGEKLFF	TGCGCCAGCAGCCAAGATAGTGAGGGGACGGGGGAAAAACTGTTTTTT
once	NA	TRBJ1-1	TRBV30	CAWSVRRGLTEAFF	TGTGCCTGGAGTGTACGTCGGGGGCTCACTGAAGCTTTCTTT
NA	NA	TRBJ2-2	TRBV5-4	CASSLWRHTGELFF	TGTGCCAGCAGCTTATGGCGGCACACCGGGGAGCTGTTTTTT
few	NA	TRBJ2-2	TRBV12-5	CASGLSAGVKGELFF	TGTGCTAGTGGTTTGTCCGCAGGGGTGAAGGGGGAGCTGTTTTTT
NA	NA	TRBJ1-1	TRBV19	CASSIGQGNTEAFF	TGTGCCAGTAGTATAGGGCAGGGGAACACTGAAGCTTTCTTT
NA	TRBD2	TRBJ2-1	TRBV14	CASSPLAGLASAGEQFF	TGTGCCAGCAGCCCTCTCGCGGGACTAGCTTCCGCTGGTGAGCAGTTCTTC
NA	NA	TRBJ2-7	TRBV6-5	CASWQMSPYEQYF	TGTGCCAGCTGGCAGATGTCTCCCTACGAGCAGTACTTC
NA	NA	TRBJ1-5	TRBV6-1	CASSPTDSNQPQHF	TGTGCCAGCAGTCCGACGGATAGCAATCAGCCCCAGCATTTT
once	TRBD2	TRBJ2-7	TRBV27	CASSFGLADSYEQYF	TGTGCCAGCAGTTTTGGTCTAGCGGACTCCTACGAGCAGTACTTC
NA	NA	TRBJ2-7	TRBV5-1	CASSPPGVGAVNEQYF	TGCGCCAGCAGCCCACCGGGTGTAGGGGCCGTAAACGAGCAGTACTTC
NA	TRBD2	TRBJ2-5	TRBV7-3	CASSRTSGIGETQYF	TGTGCCAGCAGCCGGACTAGCGGGATCGGGGAGACCCAGTACTTC
once	NA	TRBJ1-4	TRBV30	CAWRPGAGNEKLFF	TGTGCCTGGAGGCCGGGAGCCGGTAATGAAAAACTGTTTTTT